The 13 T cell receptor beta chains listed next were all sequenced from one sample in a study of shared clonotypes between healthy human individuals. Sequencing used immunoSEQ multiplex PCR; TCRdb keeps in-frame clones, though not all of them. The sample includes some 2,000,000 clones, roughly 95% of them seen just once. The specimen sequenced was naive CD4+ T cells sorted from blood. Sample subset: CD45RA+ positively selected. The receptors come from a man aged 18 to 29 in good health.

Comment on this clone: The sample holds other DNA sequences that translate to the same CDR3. CDR3 nucleotides: TGTGCCAGCAGTGACCAGGGGGGGCAGCCCCAGCATTTT. Its protein product is CASSDQGGQPQHF. The gene calls are TRBV6-1 and TRBJ1-5, with 7 bases matching TRBD1. V lost 3 bases to trimming and J lost 7 bases; unmatched junction nucleotides: 3. The germline V gene has CDR1 MNHNS and CDR2 SASEGT. The CDR3 runs 13 residues.

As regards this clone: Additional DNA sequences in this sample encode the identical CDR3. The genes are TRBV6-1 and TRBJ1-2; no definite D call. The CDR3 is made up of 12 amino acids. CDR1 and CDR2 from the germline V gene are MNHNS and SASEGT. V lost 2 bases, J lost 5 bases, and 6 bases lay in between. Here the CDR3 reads CASSERVYGYTF. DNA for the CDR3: TGTGCCAGCAGTGAACGGGTGTATGGCTACACCTTC.

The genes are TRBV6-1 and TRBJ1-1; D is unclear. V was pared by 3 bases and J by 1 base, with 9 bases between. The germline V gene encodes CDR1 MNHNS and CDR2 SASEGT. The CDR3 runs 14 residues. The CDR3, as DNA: TGTGCCAGCAGTGAGCCCGCCGAGAACACTGAAGCTTTCTTT. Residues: CASSEPAENTEAFF.

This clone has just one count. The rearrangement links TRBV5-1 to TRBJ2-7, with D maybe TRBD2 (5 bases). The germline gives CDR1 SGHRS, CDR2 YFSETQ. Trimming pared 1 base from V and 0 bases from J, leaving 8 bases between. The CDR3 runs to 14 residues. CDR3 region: CASSLLGVSYEQYF. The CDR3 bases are TGCGCCAGCAGCTTGTTGGGAGTCTCCTACGAGCAGTACTTC.

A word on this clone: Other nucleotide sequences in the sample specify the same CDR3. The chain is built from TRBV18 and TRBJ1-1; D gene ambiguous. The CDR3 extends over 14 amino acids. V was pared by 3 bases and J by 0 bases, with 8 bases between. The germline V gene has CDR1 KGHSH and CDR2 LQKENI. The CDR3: CASSPGRMNTEAFF. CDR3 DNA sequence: TGTGCCAGCTCACCCGGACGGATGAACACTGAAGCTTTCTTT.

CDR3 loop: CASSPRGGTEAFF. The CDR3 DNA reads TGTGCCAGCAGCCCCCGCGGGGGCACTGAAGCTTTCTTT. The chain has TRBV7-3 and TRBJ1-1; D perhaps matches TRBD1 (5 bases). V shed 5 bases and J shed 4 bases, with 11 bases lying between them. The CDR3 is 13 amino acids. CDR1 and CDR2 from the germline V gene are SGHTA and FQGTGA.

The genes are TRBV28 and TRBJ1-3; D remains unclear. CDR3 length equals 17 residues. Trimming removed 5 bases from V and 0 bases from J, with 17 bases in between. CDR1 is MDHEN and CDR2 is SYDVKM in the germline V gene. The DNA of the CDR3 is TGTGCCAGCAGTCCGACCCCGTGGCGGAGCTCTGGAAACACCATATATTTT. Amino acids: CASSPTPWRSSGNTIYF.

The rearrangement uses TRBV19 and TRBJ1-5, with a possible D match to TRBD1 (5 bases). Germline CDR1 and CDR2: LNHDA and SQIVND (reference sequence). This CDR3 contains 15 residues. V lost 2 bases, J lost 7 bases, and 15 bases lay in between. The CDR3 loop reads CASSITVGAWQPQHF. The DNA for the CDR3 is TGTGCCAGTAGTATAACGGTCGGGGCCTGGCAGCCCCAGCATTTT.

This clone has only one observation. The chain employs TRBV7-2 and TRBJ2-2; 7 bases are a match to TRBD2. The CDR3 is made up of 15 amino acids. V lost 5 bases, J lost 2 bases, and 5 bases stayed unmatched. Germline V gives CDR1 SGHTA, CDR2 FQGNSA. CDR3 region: CASSPGLVNTGELFF. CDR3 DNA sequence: TGTGCCAGCAGCCCTGGACTAGTAAACACCGGGGAGCTGTTTTTT.

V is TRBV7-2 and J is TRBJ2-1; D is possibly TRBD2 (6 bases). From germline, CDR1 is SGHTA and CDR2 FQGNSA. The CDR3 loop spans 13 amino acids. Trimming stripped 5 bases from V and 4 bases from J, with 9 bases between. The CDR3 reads CASSPEGYNEQFF. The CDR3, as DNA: TGTGCCAGCAGCCCGGAGGGTTACAATGAGCAGTTCTTC.

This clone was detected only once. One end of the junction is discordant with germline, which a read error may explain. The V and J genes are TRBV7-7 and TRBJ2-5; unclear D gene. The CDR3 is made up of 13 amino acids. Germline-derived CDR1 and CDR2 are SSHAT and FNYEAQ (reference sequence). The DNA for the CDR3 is TGTGCTAGCAGCTCGACGGTTCAAGAGACCCAGTACTTC. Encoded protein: CASSSTVQETQYF. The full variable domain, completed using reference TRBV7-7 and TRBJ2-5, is GAGVSQSPRYKVTKRGQDVTLRCDPISSHATLYWYQQALGQGPEFLTYFNYEAQPDKSGLPSDRFSAERPEGSISTLTIQRTEQRDSAMYRCASSSTVQETQYFGPGTRLLVL.

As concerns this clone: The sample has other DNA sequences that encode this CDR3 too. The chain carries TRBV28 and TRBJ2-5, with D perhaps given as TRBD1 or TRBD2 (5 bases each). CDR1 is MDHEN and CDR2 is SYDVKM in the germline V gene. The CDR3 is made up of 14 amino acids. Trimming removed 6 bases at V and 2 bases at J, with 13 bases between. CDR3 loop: CASSLTGPQETQYF. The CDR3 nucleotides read TGTGCCAGCAGCCTAACGGGGCCGCAAGAGACCCAGTACTTC.

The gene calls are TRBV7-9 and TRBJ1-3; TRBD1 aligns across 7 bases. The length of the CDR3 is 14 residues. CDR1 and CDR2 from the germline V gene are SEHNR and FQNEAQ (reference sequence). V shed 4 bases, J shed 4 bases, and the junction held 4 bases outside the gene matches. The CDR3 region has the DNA TGTGCCAGCAGCTCAGACAGGGACGGAAACACCATATATTTT. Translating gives CASSSDRDGNTIYF. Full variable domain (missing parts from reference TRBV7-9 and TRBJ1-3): DTGVSQNPRHKITKRGQNVTFRCDPISEHNRLYWYRQTLGQGPEFLTYFQNEAQLEKSRLLSDRFSAERPKGSFSTLEIQRTEQGDSAMYLCASSSDRDGNTIYFGEGSWLTVV.